Below are 22 T cell receptor beta chains sequenced from a single sample in a study of T-cell reconstitution after alpha-beta-depleted transplantation in children. Unique molecular identifiers were used to barcode this TCRbeta library. Each CDR3 protein is one row after TCRdb ran MiXCR on the PCR reads. Of some 830,000 distinct CDR3 sequences in the sample, about 16% were seen once. The material was PBMCs, mostly from graft donor cells, obtained 360 days after TCRalphabeta/CD19-depleted stem cell transplant. All receptors come from a male patient younger than 18 who had a stem cell transplant for acute lymphoblastic leukemia, so the T cells may come from the graft donor.

This clonotype showed up just a few times. The CDR3 sequence is CASSTGWYNEQFF. The CDR3 nucleotides are TGTGCCAGCTCGACAGGGTGGTACAATGAGCAGTTCTTC. The chain carries TRBV18 and TRBJ2-1; 7 nucleotides align to TRBD1. J lost 4 bases, V lost 6 bases, and 3 bases had no gene match. The CDR3 is made up of 13 amino acids. CDR1 is KGHSH, CDR2 LQKENI, per germline. The whole variable domain, remainder taken from reference TRBV18 and TRBJ2-1, is NAGVMQNPRHLVRRRGQEARLRCSPMKGHSHVYWYRQLPEEGLKFMVYLQKENIIDESGMPKERFSAEFPKEGPSILRIQQVVRGDSAAYFCASSTGWYNEQFFGPGTRLTVL.

This clonotype occurred many times. The chain uses TRBV5-1 and TRBJ2-5; D possibly corresponds to TRBD2 (5 bases). CDR1 and CDR2 from the germline V gene are SGHRS and YFSETQ. The CDR3 extends over 18 amino acids. Trimming took off 2 bases at V and 3 bases at J, with 23 bases between the two ends. Here the CDR3 reads CASSFRTLASLEKETQYF. The CDR3 DNA is TGCGCCAGCAGCTTCCGGACCCTAGCATCATTGGAAAAAGAGACCCAGTACTTC.

This clonotype came up a few times. The genes are TRBV3-1 and TRBJ2-1; 7 bases fit TRBD2. CDR1 is LGHDT and CDR2 is YNNKEL in the germline V gene (reference sequence). The CDR3 is made up of 14 amino acids. The V gene end was trimmed by 1 base and the J gene end by 9 bases; junction bases not matched to a gene: 6. The CDR3 nucleotides are TGTGCCAGCAGCCAAGCGGGGGGAGGTCTTGAGCAGTTCTTC. The encoded protein is CASSQAGGGLEQFF.

The CDR3 loop reads CASSSRQALGQTQYF. For the CDR3, the DNA is TGTGCCAGCAGCTCGAGACAGGCCCTAGGACAGACCCAGTACTTC. The gene calls are TRBV7-9 and TRBJ2-5; possibly TRBD1 for D (6 bases). There are 15 residues in the CDR3. Trimming pared 4 bases from V and 6 bases from J, leaving 18 bases between. CDR1 is SEHNR, CDR2 FQNEAQ, per germline (reference sequence). The whole variable domain, remainder taken from reference TRBV7-9 and TRBJ2-5, is DTGVSQNPRHKITKRGQNVTFRCDPISEHNRLYWYRQTLGQGPEFLTYFQNEAQLEKSRLLSDRFSAERPKGSFSTLEIQRTEQGDSAMYLCASSSRQALGQTQYFGPGTRLLVL.

The gene calls are TRBV12-3 or TRBV12-4 and TRBJ2-3, with a possible D match to TRBD2 (6 bases). V was shortened by 6 bases and J by 3 bases, with 19 bases between the two germline ends. The CDR3 sequence is 16 residues long. The CDR3: CASRAGVAASTDTQYF. CDR3 sequence (DNA): TGTGCCAGCAGAGCCGGGGTAGCGGCAAGTACAGATACGCAGTATTTT.

The V and J genes are TRBV7-3 and TRBJ2-2; 7 bases are shared with TRBD2. Germline assignment: CDR1 SGHTA and CDR2 FQGTGA. The V and J ends lost 5 bases and 0 bases, in that order; junction bases with no gene match: 6. The CDR3 is 16 amino acids. Written as DNA, the CDR3 is TGTGCCAGCAGCCCCCGGGCGGGGGCGAACACCGGGGAGCTGTTTTTT. Encoded protein: CASSPRAGANTGELFF.

In its sample, this clonotype was seen a few times. This chain uses TRBV12-3 or TRBV12-4 with TRBJ1-2; no reliable D call. The V gene lost 6 bases and the J gene lost 0 bases, with 11 bases spanning the gap. The CDR3 consists of 14 residues. The CDR3 region has the DNA TGTGCCAGCAGCCCCCAGGCAACTAACTATGGCTACACCTTC. As protein: CASSPQATNYGYTF.

The chain joins TRBV4-1 to TRBJ2-5; D is unclear. V dropped 4 bases and J dropped 4 bases, with 13 bases sitting between them. Germline-derived CDR1 and CDR2 are MGHRA and YSYEKL. The CDR3 sequence is 14 residues long. In DNA form, the CDR3 reads TGCGCCAGCAGCCCCCTAGGTTTGGGAGAGACCCAGTACTTC. It encodes CASSPLGLGETQYF.

The V and J genes are TRBV19 and TRBJ2-2; 9 nucleotides agree with TRBD1. Germline assignment: CDR1 LNHDA and CDR2 SQIVND (reference sequence). CDR3 length: 19 residues. Trimming at V came to 5 bases and at J to 0 bases, leaving 13 bases not matched to a gene. The CDR3 spells CASSPGQGYFTANTGELFF. In DNA, the CDR3 is TGTGCCAGTAGTCCGGGACAGGGTTACTTCACAGCGAACACCGGGGAGCTGTTTTTT. Complete variable domain (other parts from reference TRBV19 and TRBJ2-2): DGGITQSPKYLFRKEGQNVTLSCEQNLNHDAMYWYRQDPGQGLRLIYYSQIVNDFQKGDIAEGYSVSREKKESFPLTVTSAQKNPTAFYLCASSPGQGYFTANTGELFFGEGSRLTVL.

This clonotype was seen a few times. This chain connects TRBV21-1 to TRBJ2-7; no DNA check was done on the table's D call, TRBD1. TRBV21-1 is shown as a pseudogene. The CDR3 sequence is 13 residues long. DNA for the CDR3: TGTGCCAGCGAAACAGGGGACCCCTACGAGCAGTACTTC. It yields the protein CASETGDPYEQYF.

This clonotype was counted a few times. The gene calls are TRBV12-3 or TRBV12-4 and TRBJ1-2; TRBD1 agrees at 8 bases. V trimming: 5 bases; J trimming: 8 bases; junction bases outside the gene matches: 10. CDR3 size: 14 residues. In nucleotides, the CDR3 is TGTGCCAGCAGTCCCCGACAGGGGATCCTCGGCTACACCTTC. Translating gives CASSPRQGILGYTF.

The J gene is TRBJ2-5, the V gene TRBV20-1, with 7 bases fitting TRBD1. In germline, CDR1 is DFQATT, CDR2 SNEGSKA (reference sequence). The V gene end was trimmed by 5 bases and the J gene end by 2 bases; junction bases not matched to a gene: 11. CDR3 size: 15 residues. This CDR3 is CSAPDRARGQETQYF. CDR3 bases: TGCAGTGCTCCCGATAGGGCCAGGGGGCAAGAGACCCAGTACTTC.

This chain connects TRBV27 to TRBJ2-7; 11 bases are a match to TRBD1. The J segment lost 7 bases and the V segment lost 4 bases, leaving 6 bases of the junction unmatched. Per the germline V gene, CDR1 is MNHEY and CDR2 is SMNVEV (reference sequence). There are 14 residues in the CDR3. CDR3 coding DNA: TGTGCCAGCAGTTGGACCGGGACAGGGGGTGAGCAGTACTTC. Its translation: CASSWTGTGGEQYF.

This sequence joins TRBV18 and TRBJ1-2; the match to TRBD1 covers 9 bases. The CDR3 runs to 13 residues. The trim removed 5 bases at V and 6 bases at J, leaving 4 bases unmatched. In germline, CDR1 is KGHSH, CDR2 LQKENI. The CDR3 is CASSARTGDGYTF. The CDR3 DNA reads as TGTGCCAGCTCAGCCAGGACAGGGGATGGCTACACCTTC.

This clonotype has more than one count but fewer than ten. The chain couples TRBV7-9 to TRBJ2-1; TRBD1 agrees at 11 bases. V was clipped by 5 bases and J by 7 bases; unmatched bases: 7. This CDR3 region has 15 residues. In germline, CDR1 is SEHNR, CDR2 FQNEAQ (reference sequence). Written as DNA, the CDR3 is TGTGCCAGCAGCCCCGGACAGGGGGCGAGTAATGAGCAGTTCTTC. Protein: CASSPGQGASNEQFF.

This clonotype was observed a few times. The chain has TRBV2 and TRBJ1-1; possible D gene TRBD1, 5 bases. V was clipped by 6 bases and J by 0 bases, with 26 bases between them. Germline V gives CDR1 SNHLY, CDR2 FYNNEI. The CDR3 has 19 amino acids. The CDR3 DNA follows: TGTGCCAGCAGGGCTGCTTGGTGGGGCCGGGGGACTATGAACACTGAAGCTTTCTTT. As protein: CASRAAWWGRGTMNTEAFF. Using reference TRBV2 and TRBJ1-1 for the parts outside the CDR3, the full variable domain is EPEVTQTPSHQVTQMGQEVILRCVPISNHLYFYWYRQILGQKVEFLVSFYNNEISEKSEIFDDQFSVERPDGSNFTLKIRSTKLEDSAMYFCASRAAWWGRGTMNTEAFFGQGTRLTVV.

The genes are TRBV30 and TRBJ2-5; possible D gene TRBD1, 5 bases. V lost 3 bases to trimming and J lost 5 bases, with 13 bases between them. CDR1 and CDR2 (germline): GTSNPN, SVGIG (reference sequence). The CDR3 runs to 13 residues. Here the CDR3 reads CAWRRTTQETQYF. The CDR3 bases are TGTGCCTGGAGACGGACAACACAGGAGACCCAGTACTTC.

The rearrangement uses TRBV5-1 and TRBJ2-2, with D possibly matching TRBD1 (5 bases). From germline, CDR1 is SGHRS and CDR2 YFSETQ. The CDR3 consists of 13 residues. V lost 2 bases and J 6 bases, leaving 8 bases between the germline ends. The CDR3: CASSLGDAGELFF. Written as DNA, the CDR3 is TGCGCCAGCAGCTTAGGGGATGCCGGGGAGCTGTTTTTT.

This rearrangement joins TRBV27 to TRBJ1-3; 7 bases align to TRBD1. This CDR3 has 17 residues. Per germline, CDR1 MNHEY and CDR2 SMNVEV (reference sequence). V lost 5 bases to trimming and J lost 0 bases; unmatched junction nucleotides: 10. The CDR3 loop reads CASSEGTVASSGNTIYF. The CDR3 coding sequence is TGTGCCAGCAGTGAAGGGACAGTCGCCAGCTCTGGAAACACCATATATTTT.

The sample holds a few counts of this clonotype. The V gene is TRBV7-9, the J gene TRBJ2-1; tentatively, D is TRBD1 or TRBD2 (5 bases each). Between the trimmed V and J ends, which lost 2 bases and 7 bases, there was a span of 12 bases. CDR1 and CDR2 (germline): SEHNR, FQNEAQ (reference sequence). There are 14 residues in the CDR3. The CDR3 reads CASSLTRGENEQFF. DNA for the CDR3: TGTGCCAGCAGCTTAACTAGGGGCGAAAATGAGCAGTTCTTC.

The chain has TRBV27 and TRBJ2-5, with D possibly called TRBD1 or TRBD2 (6 bases each). Trimming removed 7 bases at V and 4 bases at J, with 16 bases between. There are 14 residues in the CDR3. Germline assignment: CDR1 MNHEY and CDR2 SMNVEV (reference sequence). The CDR3 is CASNRGGSSETQYF. The CDR3 region has the DNA TGTGCCAGCAACCGAGGGGGGTCGTCAGAGACCCAGTACTTC.

This clonotype was seen at least ten times. The chain carries TRBV5-1 and TRBJ1-6, with D unresolved. This CDR3 is 14 amino acids long. The germline CDR1 and CDR2 sequences are SGHRS and YFSETQ. Trimming removed 5 bases from V and 3 bases from J, with 9 bases in between. CDR3 amino acids: CASRPEHYNSPLHF. CDR3 DNA sequence: TGCGCCAGCAGACCGGAACACTATAATTCACCCCTCCACTTT.